The clone carrying this T cell receptor (beta chain) showed up just a few times. This record comes from a study of control samples from healthy donors and cancer patients. The protocol was immunoSEQ multiplex PCR, while the TCRdb copy is restricted to in-frame clones and leaves out a portion. The table lists approximately 66,000 clones, around 90% of them singletons, with around 5.4% in the top ten. The CDR3 consists of 15 residues. Germline assignment: CDR1 SGHTA and CDR2 FQGNSA. Trimming at V came to 5 bases and at J to 4 bases, leaving 7 bases not matched to a gene. Sample: PBMCs. This sequence was found in a man aged 55 to 70 with colorectal cancer. V usage is TRBV7-2 and J usage is TRBJ2-7; 11 nucleotides match TRBD2. The chain's CDR3 is CASSRPGTSGYEQYF. In DNA, the CDR3 is TGTGCCAGCAGCAGACCCGGGACTAGCGGTTACGAGCAGTACTTC.